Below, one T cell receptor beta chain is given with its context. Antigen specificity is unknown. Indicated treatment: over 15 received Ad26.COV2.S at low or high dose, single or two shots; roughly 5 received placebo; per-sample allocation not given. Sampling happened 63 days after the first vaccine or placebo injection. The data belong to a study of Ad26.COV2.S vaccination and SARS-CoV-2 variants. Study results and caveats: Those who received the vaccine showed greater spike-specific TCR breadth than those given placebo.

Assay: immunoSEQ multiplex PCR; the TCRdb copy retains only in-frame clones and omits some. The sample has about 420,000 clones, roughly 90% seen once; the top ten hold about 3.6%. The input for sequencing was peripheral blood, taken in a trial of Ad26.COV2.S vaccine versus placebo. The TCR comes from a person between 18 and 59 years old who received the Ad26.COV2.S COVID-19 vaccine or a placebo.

In nucleotides, the CDR3 is TGTGCCAGCAGCCAAGAGGAGGAAAAACTGTTTTTT. This sequence encodes CASSQEEEKLFF. The V and J genes are TRBV4-2 and TRBJ1-4; unclear D gene. Germline V CDR1 and CDR2: LGHNA, YNFKEQ. The V end was cut by 0 bases, the J end by 8 bases, with 4 bases between. The CDR3 spans 12 residues.